What follows are 10 T cell receptor beta chains derived from one specimen sequenced in a study of cytomegalovirus exposure and HLA in healthy donors. PCR used 60 Vbeta primers and 13 Jbeta primers. Assay used: immunoSEQ multiplex PCR; TCRdb lists only in-frame clones, some missing. The sample holds about 140,000 clones, around 81% seen once. The specimen was PBMCs. The receptors shown here come from a middle-aged man in good health and CMV-seropositive.

The V gene is TRBV5-1, the J gene TRBJ1-1; TRBD1 matches at 7 bases. The ends lost 4 bases at V and 3 bases at J; junction bases unmatched: 3. CDR3 length: 13 amino acids. Germline-derived CDR1 and CDR2 are SGHRS and YFSETQ. Here the CDR3 reads CASSLTGDTEAFF. The CDR3 nucleotides read TGCGCCAGCAGCCTAACAGGGGACACTGAAGCTTTCTTT.

The rearrangement links TRBV4-2 to TRBJ1-2; D is unclear. Looked up from germline, CDR1 is LGHNA and CDR2 is YNFKEQ. Trimming took off 0 bases at V and 2 bases at J, with 4 bases between the two ends. This CDR3 comprises 13 residues. CDR3 coding DNA: TGTGCCAGCAGCCAAGAACGGAACTATGGCTACACCTTC. Residues: CASSQERNYGYTF.

CDR3 in DNA: TGTGCCAGCAGTGCCCTAGTCCCCGGACAGGGCTCTTACTTAGGCGAGCAGTACTTC. Encoded protein: CASSALVPGQGSYLGEQYF. This chain uses TRBV6-1 with TRBJ2-7, with 8 bases matching TRBD1. The CDR3 has 19 residues. CDR1 and CDR2 from the germline V gene are MNHNS and SASEGT. V was pared by 4 bases and J by 6 bases, with 23 bases of the junction left unmatched.

CDR3 nucleotides: TGTGCCAGCAGCTTGGGACAGCGAAATCAGCCCCAGCATTTT. Translation gives CASSLGQRNQPQHF. V and J are TRBV5-5 and TRBJ1-5, with D tentatively TRBD1 (5 bases). Trimming stripped 0 bases from V and 4 bases from J, with 8 bases between. Germline CDR1 is SGHKS and CDR2 is YYEKEE (reference sequence). The CDR3 extends over 14 amino acids.

The rearrangement uses TRBV10-3 and TRBJ2-7; D not certain. There are 14 residues in the CDR3. The germline CDR1 and CDR2 sequences are ENHRY and SYGVKD. Trimming cost V 6 bases and J 4 bases, with 16 bases left between them. The CDR3 bases are TGTGCCATCAGAACTTCGAAGATCGGTTACGAGCAGTACTTC. It codes for CAIRTSKIGYEQYF.

The V and J genes are TRBV2 and TRBJ2-7; 12 bases fit TRBD2. The V segment lost 8 bases and the J segment 3 bases; nucleotides outside the gene matches: 5. CDR3 length equals 14 residues. Germline lookup yields CDR1 SNHLY and CDR2 FYNNEI. The CDR3 loop is CASQRTSGNYEQYF. DNA for the CDR3: TGTGCCAGCCAAAGGACTAGCGGGAACTACGAGCAGTACTTC.

This clone was seen just once. This sample includes further DNA sequences coding for the same CDR3. The chain has TRBV5-1 and TRBJ1-1; no clear D gene. Germline CDR1 reads SGHRS; CDR2 reads YFSETQ. The CDR3 contains 15 residues. V lost 0 bases and J lost 3, with 12 bases in between. CDR3 coding DNA: TGCGCCAGCAGCTTGGTTCCAGGCGGGTACACTGAAGCTTTCTTT. The encoded protein is CASSLVPGGYTEAFF.

CDR3 nucleotides: TGCGCCAGCAGCCTCGGGACACCTGGAAACACCATATATTTT. Amino acids: CASSLGTPGNTIYF. The chain uses TRBV4-1 and TRBJ1-3, with D possibly TRBD1 on 6 matching bases. The V end was cut by 4 bases, the J end by 2 bases, with 9 bases between. This CDR3 is 14 amino acids long. Germline-derived CDR1 and CDR2 are MGHRA and YSYEKL.

The rearrangement uses TRBV5-4 and TRBJ2-1, with D perhaps matching TRBD2 (5 bases). CDR1 and CDR2 (germline): SGHNT, YYREEE (reference sequence). Trimming took off 6 bases at V and 5 bases at J, with 21 bases between the two ends. This CDR3 contains 16 residues. CDR3 loop: CASTPPRSGINNEQFF. The CDR3 region has the DNA TGTGCCAGCACCCCACCCAGGTCGGGGATAAACAATGAGCAGTTCTTC.

V is TRBV2 and J is TRBJ2-7; 13 bases map to TRBD2. From germline, CDR1 is SNHLY and CDR2 FYNNEI. The ends lost 5 bases at V and 7 bases at J; junction bases unmatched: 5. There are 14 residues in the CDR3. CDR3 protein: CASSRLAGGGEQYF. The CDR3 DNA is TGTGCCAGCAGTCGACTAGCGGGGGGCGGGGAGCAGTACTTC.